The 10 T cell receptor beta chains listed next were all sequenced from one sample in a study of T cell responses to AZD1222 COVID-19 vaccine. Assay used: immunoSEQ multiplex PCR; TCRdb lists only in-frame clones, some missing. Of some 79,000 clones listed, around three quarters are singletons. Sequenced here: peripheral blood, sampled 28 days after the second AZD1222 dose. These receptors were obtained from an adult who received the AZD1222 COVID-19 vaccine.

This clone was counted a single time. V gene TRBV13 combines with J gene TRBJ1-4; D call uncertain. The CDR3 runs to 17 residues. The V end was cut by 1 base, the J end by 1 base, with 13 bases between. Looked up from germline, CDR1 is PRHDT and CDR2 is FYEKMQ (reference sequence). For the CDR3, the DNA is TGTGCCAGCAGCTTAGACCGTCCACTGTTAACTAATGAAAAACTGTTTTTT. Its protein product is CASSLDRPLLTNEKLFF.

This clone has just one count. This chain connects TRBV5-1 to TRBJ2-6, with 7 bases that match TRBD1. Per germline, CDR1 SGHRS and CDR2 YFSETQ. The trim removed 2 bases at V and 0 bases at J, leaving 5 bases unmatched. The CDR3 contains 17 residues. CDR3 nucleotides: TGCGCCAGCAGCTTACAGGGGCAGGGCTCTGGGGCCAACGTCCTGACTTTC. The encoded protein is CASSLQGQGSGANVLTF. The full variable domain, with the rest looked up from reference TRBV5-1 and TRBJ2-6, is KAGVTQTPRYLIKTRGQQVTLSCSPISGHRSVSWYQQTPGQGLQFLFEYFSETQRNKGNFPGRFSGRQFSNSRSEMNVSTLELGDSALYLCASSLQGQGSGANVLTFGAGSRLTVL.

The chain recombines TRBV27 with TRBJ2-7; D may be TRBD1 (6 bases). CDR3 length equals 14 residues. The germline V gene encodes CDR1 MNHEY and CDR2 SMNVEV (reference sequence). V lost 6 bases and J 1 base, leaving 13 bases between the germline ends. CDR3 coding DNA: TGTGCCAGCAGGGTCGGACAGAGGTCCTACGAGCAGTACTTC. This codes for CASRVGQRSYEQYF.

The chain employs TRBV7-6 and TRBJ2-3; TRBD1 aligns across 9 bases. V trimming: 1 base; J trimming: 1 base; junction bases outside the gene matches: 6. CDR1 is SGHVS, CDR2 FNYEAQ, per germline. This CDR3 has 17 amino acids. The CDR3 spells CASSLDTGGAGTDTQYF. The CDR3 DNA is TGTGCCAGCAGCTTAGACACAGGGGGCGCCGGCACAGATACGCAGTATTTT.

V gene TRBV27 combines with J gene TRBJ2-5; TRBD1 matches at 7 bases. Per the germline V gene, CDR1 is MNHEY and CDR2 is SMNVEV (reference sequence). The CDR3 length is 13 residues. V lost 6 bases and J lost 4; bases outside the gene matches: 5. CDR3 amino acids: CASRWQGVETQYF. In DNA, the CDR3 is TGTGCCAGCAGGTGGCAGGGGGTAGAGACCCAGTACTTC.

The rearrangement links TRBV5-5 to TRBJ1-2; D remains ambiguous. The CDR3 totals 14 residues. V lost 0 bases and J 4 bases, leaving 10 bases between the germline ends. Germline V gives CDR1 SGHKS, CDR2 YYEKEE (reference sequence). The chain's CDR3 is CASSLGGFTYGYTF. The CDR3 region has the DNA TGTGCCAGCAGCTTGGGCGGGTTCACCTATGGCTACACCTTC. The whole variable domain, filled in from reference TRBV5-5 and TRBJ1-2, reads DAGVTQSPTHLIKTRGQQVTLRCSPISGHKSVSWYQQVLGQGPQFIFQYYEKEERGRGNFPDRFSARQFPNYSSELNVNALLLGDSALYLCASSLGGFTYGYTFGSGTRLTVV.

The sample holds a few counts of this clone. This chain links TRBV5-1 with TRBJ2-7, with 7 nucleotides matching TRBD2. CDR1 and CDR2 (germline): SGHRS, YFSETQ. V was clipped by 0 bases and J by 7 bases; unmatched bases: 10. This CDR3 is built from 15 residues. The DNA for the CDR3 is TGCGCCAGCAGCTTGGTTGCTAGCGGAGCCAGGGAGCAGTACTTC. It is translated as CASSLVASGAREQYF.

This CDR3 reads CAWSAPGTRNIQYF. CDR3 coding DNA: TGTGCCTGGAGTGCACCCGGGACTAGAAACATTCAGTACTTC. This chain links TRBV30 with TRBJ2-4, with 8 positions matching TRBD2. The V gene's germline CDR1 is GTSNPN and CDR2 SVGIG (reference sequence). J was trimmed by 6 bases and V by 1 base; bases with no gene match: 5. This CDR3 region has 14 residues. Complete variable domain (other parts from reference TRBV30 and TRBJ2-4): SQTIHQWPATLVQPVGSPLSLECTVEGTSNPNLYWYRQAAGRGLQLLFYSVGIGQISSEVPQNLSASRPQDRQFILSSKKLLLSDSGFYLCAWSAPGTRNIQYFGAGTRLSVL.

The chain uses TRBV28 and TRBJ2-7; possible D gene TRBD2, 5 bases. Germline V lookup: CDR1 MDHEN, CDR2 SYDVKM. Trimming stripped 6 bases from V and 5 bases from J, with 11 bases between. CDR3 length: 12 residues. CDR3: CASRRRLDEQYF. The CDR3 nucleotides are TGTGCCAGCAGGAGGAGGCTGGACGAGCAGTACTTC.

The chain is built from TRBV5-1 and TRBJ2-5; 8 bases are shared with TRBD2. The CDR3 contains 16 residues. After removal of 4 bases from V and 5 bases from J, the junction contained 13 bases not matched to a gene. Germline V gives CDR1 SGHRS, CDR2 YFSETQ. The DNA for the CDR3 is TGCGCCAGCAGCACCCTTCGGGGGGGGCTTCAGGAGACCCAGTACTTC. This encodes CASSTLRGGLQETQYF.